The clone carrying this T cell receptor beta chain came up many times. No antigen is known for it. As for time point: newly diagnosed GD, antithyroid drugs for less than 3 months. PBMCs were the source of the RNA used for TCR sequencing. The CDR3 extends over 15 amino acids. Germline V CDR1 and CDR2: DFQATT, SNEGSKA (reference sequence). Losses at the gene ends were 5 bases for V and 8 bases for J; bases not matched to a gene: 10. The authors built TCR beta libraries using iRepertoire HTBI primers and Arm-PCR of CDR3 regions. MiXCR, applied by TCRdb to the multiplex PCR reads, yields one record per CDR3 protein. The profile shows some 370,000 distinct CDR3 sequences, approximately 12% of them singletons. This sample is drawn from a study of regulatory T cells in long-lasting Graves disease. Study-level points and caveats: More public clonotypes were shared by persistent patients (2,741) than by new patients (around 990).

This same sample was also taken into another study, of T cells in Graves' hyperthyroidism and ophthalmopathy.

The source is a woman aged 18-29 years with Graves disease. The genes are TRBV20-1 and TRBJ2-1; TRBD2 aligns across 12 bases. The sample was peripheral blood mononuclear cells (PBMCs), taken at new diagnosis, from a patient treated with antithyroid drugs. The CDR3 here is CSAQPPGLAGHEQFF. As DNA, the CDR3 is TGCAGTGCTCAACCACCGGGACTAGCGGGCCATGAGCAGTTCTTC.